Listed here are 11 T cell receptor beta chains from one sample, sequenced in a study of blood T cell repertoires in COVID-19. TCRdb keeps only in-frame clones here, not all; method: immunoSEQ multiplex PCR. The data show around 270,000 clones, 85% to 90% seen once. Sequenced: peripheral blood. These receptors all stem from a man aged 35 to 55 with acute or convalescent COVID-19.

The chain employs TRBV12-3 or TRBV12-4 and TRBJ1-2; D is undetermined. CDR3 length: 13 amino acids. V was shortened by 6 bases and J by 0 bases, with 8 bases between the two germline ends. The CDR3 DNA is TGTGCCAGCAGCACCGGGGCTAACTATGGCTACACCTTC. It specifies CASSTGANYGYTF.

V is TRBV2 and J is TRBJ1-1; D is possibly TRBD1 (6 bases). Germline V gene lookup returns CDR1 SNHLY and CDR2 FYNNEI. The CDR3 has 13 amino acids. Trimming cost V 8 bases and J 2 bases, with 12 bases left between them. CDR3 protein: CASEEQGNTEAFF. In nucleotides, the CDR3 is TGTGCCAGCGAAGAACAGGGCAACACTGAAGCTTTCTTT.

A single count supports this clone. The chain links TRBV5-1 to TRBJ1-1; a possible D gene is TRBD1 (5 bases). From germline, CDR1 is SGHRS and CDR2 YFSETQ. The CDR3 runs to 14 residues. Between the trimmed V and J ends, which lost 3 bases and 5 bases, there was a span of 14 bases. CDR3 region: CASSYPDRRTEAFF. CDR3 sequence (DNA): TGCGCCAGCAGCTACCCTGACAGAAGGACTGAAGCTTTCTTT. Complete variable domain (other parts from reference TRBV5-1 and TRBJ1-1): KAGVTQTPRYLIKTRGQQVTLSCSPISGHRSVSWYQQTPGQGLQFLFEYFSETQRNKGNFPGRFSGRQFSNSRSEMNVSTLELGDSALYLCASSYPDRRTEAFFGQGTRLTVV.

This clone turned up a few times. The chain links TRBV24-1 to TRBJ1-2, with D possibly TRBD1 on 5 matching bases. V lost 4 bases to trimming and J lost 2 bases, with 16 bases between them. The CDR3 length is 16 residues. Germline CDR1 reads KGHDR; CDR2 reads SFDVKD. DNA of the CDR3: TGTGCCACCAGTGACACCACCGGGGGGAAAAACTATGGCTACACCTTC. This encodes CATSDTTGGKNYGYTF.

The chain couples TRBV9 to TRBJ2-7; D possibly corresponds to TRBD2 (5 bases). Trimming removed 3 bases at V and 4 bases at J, with 11 bases between. The germline CDR1 and CDR2 sequences are SGDLS and YYNGEE. This CDR3 spans 13 amino acids. The CDR3 region is CASSEGDLYEQYF. The CDR3 DNA reads TGTGCCAGCAGCGAGGGAGACCTGTACGAGCAGTACTTC. Filled out from reference TRBV9 and TRBJ2-7, the complete variable domain reads DSGVTQTPKHLITATGQRVTLRCSPRSGDLSVYWYQQSLDQGLQFLIQYYNGEERAKGNILERFSAQQFPDLHSELNLSSLELGDSALYFCASSEGDLYEQYFGPGTRLTVT.

This chain links TRBV5-6 with TRBJ2-1; TRBD2 is a possible D gene (6 bases). Trimming stripped 4 bases from V and 7 bases from J, with 12 bases between. CDR1 and CDR2 from the germline V gene are SGHDT and YYEEEE. This CDR3 has 13 residues. This CDR3 is CASSRGGTNEQFF. The CDR3 nucleotides are TGTGCCAGCAGCCGTGGGGGGACTAATGAGCAGTTCTTC.

This rearrangement joins TRBV19 to TRBJ1-2; D gene uncertain. This CDR3 has 14 amino acids. The V end lost 3 bases, the J end lost 2 bases, and 10 bases lay between the germline ends. Per the germline V gene, CDR1 is LNHDA and CDR2 is SQIVND (reference sequence). CDR3 nucleotides: TGTGCCAGTAGTATGACGTTACAGAACTATGGCTACACCTTC. Protein sequence: CASSMTLQNYGYTF.

The chain combines TRBV5-1 with TRBJ2-1; 10 bases are a match to TRBD2. Per germline, CDR1 SGHRS and CDR2 YFSETQ. With 2 bases clipped from V and 5 bases from J, the junction kept 10 bases outside the gene matches. The CDR3 totals 17 residues. CDR3 residues: CASSFWISGGANNEQFF. In nucleotides, the CDR3 is TGCGCCAGCAGCTTCTGGATCAGCGGGGGGGCGAACAATGAGCAGTTCTTC.

The chain couples TRBV6-6 to TRBJ2-5, with TRBD1 matching over 7 bases. J lost 2 bases, V lost 4 bases, and 10 bases had no gene match. This CDR3 region has 16 residues. CDR1 and CDR2 from the germline V gene are MNHNY and SVGAGI (reference sequence). CDR3 residues: CASSFGQAPYQETQYF. For the CDR3, the DNA is TGTGCCAGCAGTTTCGGACAGGCGCCATATCAAGAGACCCAGTACTTC.

The chain links TRBV2 to TRBJ2-2; D might be TRBD1 (5 bases). Germline values: CDR1 SNHLY, CDR2 FYNNEI. CDR3 length equals 14 residues. V lost 8 bases and J lost 2, with 12 bases in between. The CDR3, as DNA: TGTGCCAGCCGGTCTCAGGGAAACACCGGGGAGCTGTTTTTT. Its translation: CASRSQGNTGELFF.

This clone has a single count. V is TRBV28 and J is TRBJ2-7, with a possible D match to TRBD1 (6 bases). Trimming removed 6 bases at V and 6 bases at J, with 15 bases between. This CDR3 is built from 13 residues. Per germline, CDR1 MDHEN and CDR2 SYDVKM. For the CDR3, the DNA is TGTGCCAGCAGCTCTCCGACAGGTATCGAGCAGTACTTC. Its translation is CASSSPTGIEQYF.